These 25 T cell receptor beta chains were all obtained from the same sample, sequenced in a study of T-cell memory formation after mild COVID-19. One entry per CDR3 protein, called by TCRdb with MiXCR from the 5' RACE reads. Of roughly 300,000 distinct CDR3 sequences listed, around 15% are singletons. The source material was PBMCs or a T cell subset sorted from them (not recorded which). These receptors all come from a man aged 18-30 years who had mild COVID-19 (a few samples of this study predate the infection). Cell type and time point are not known.

This clonotype was counted between two and nine times. The rearrangement uses TRBV12-3 or TRBV12-4 and TRBJ1-4; TRBD1 aligns across 7 bases. The CDR3 contains 15 residues. The V segment lost 5 bases and the J segment 8 bases; nucleotides outside the gene matches: 11. The CDR3 nucleotides are TGTGCCAGCAGTCCAGGGGGGGGTTTAATAGAAAAACTGTTTTTT. Protein product: CASSPGGGLIEKLFF.

The table lists this clonotype with a few counts. V and J are TRBV5-6 and TRBJ2-7, with D possibly matching TRBD1 (6 bases). There are 15 residues in the CDR3. The germline V gene encodes CDR1 SGHDT and CDR2 YYEEEE. Deletions cut 0 bases from V and 5 bases from J, with 15 bases between. The CDR3 here is CASSLAGAGPHEQYV. CDR3 in DNA: TGTGCCAGCAGCTTGGCAGGGGCTGGGCCCCACGAGCAGTACGTC.

The V gene is TRBV4-3, the J gene TRBJ2-2, with D uncertain. This CDR3 spans 15 amino acids. Trimming shortened V by 0 bases and J by 1 base, and 6 bases separated the two germline ends. Germline loops: CDR1 LGHNA, CDR2 YSLEER. CDR3 region: CASSQEAWNTGELFF. The CDR3 DNA is TGCGCCAGCAGCCAAGAAGCTTGGAACACCGGGGAGCTGTTTTTT.

The chain joins TRBV7-2 to TRBJ2-1; D gene ambiguous. Germline-derived CDR1 and CDR2 are SGHTA and FQGNSA. The CDR3 loop spans 16 amino acids. V gave up 2 bases and J gave up 2 bases, with 13 bases separating them. The DNA for the CDR3 is TGTGCCAGCAGCTTATATGGAGCGACAACCTACAATGAGCAGTTCTTC. Its translation is CASSLYGATTYNEQFF. The variable domain in full, completed from reference TRBV7-2 and TRBJ2-1, reads GAGVSQSPSNKVTEKGKDVELRCDPISGHTALYWYRQSLGQGLEFLIYFQGNSAPDKSGLPSDRFSAERTGGSVSTLTIQRTQQEDSAVYLCASSLYGATTYNEQFFGPGTRLTVL.

The V gene is TRBV11-2, the J gene TRBJ1-5; D remains unclear. The CDR3 is made up of 16 amino acids. Germline CDR1 is SGHAT and CDR2 is FQNNGV. With 0 bases removed from V and 0 bases from J, the gap between germline ends came to 9 bases. In DNA, the CDR3 is TGTGCCAGCAGCTTAGACGCCATGTATAGCAATCAGCCCCAGCATTTT. Its translation: CASSLDAMYSNQPQHF.

This chain links TRBV6-1 with TRBJ1-5; a weak D match, TRBD1 (6 bases). V lost 4 bases and J 7 bases, leaving 17 bases between the germline ends. The CDR3 totals 15 residues. CDR1 and CDR2 (germline): MNHNS, SASEGT. CDR3 bases: TGTGCCAGCAGTGCATTGACAGGAAGTGAGCAGCCCCAGCATTTT. Translating it yields CASSALTGSEQPQHF.

This chain uses TRBV6-2 or TRBV6-3 with TRBJ2-3; a possible D gene is TRBD2 (6 bases). CDR3 length: 15 residues. Germline V gene data show CDR1 as MNHEY and CDR2 as SVGEGT. Trimming took 5 bases from V and 4 from J, leaving 16 bases between them. The CDR3 DNA reads as TGTGCCAGCAGTAACCCTCTAGCGAGCCCAGATACGCAGTATTTT. As protein: CASSNPLASPDTQYF.

The chain links TRBV29-1 to TRBJ2-7; D possibly corresponds to TRBD2 (5 bases). The DNA matches TRBJ2-1 better at its end, which makes the J call doubtful. This CDR3 is built from 11 residues. Germline CDR1 is SQVTM and CDR2 is ANQGSEA. The CDR3 sequence: CSVGGGTEQFF. The CDR3 DNA is TGCAGCGTTGGAGGAGGAACTGAGCAGTTCTTC.

This clonotype was found a few times. The chain is built from TRBV6-2 or TRBV6-3 and TRBJ2-5; 9 nucleotides agree with TRBD1. After removal of 7 bases from V and 1 base from J, the junction contained 4 bases not matched to a gene. The CDR3 is made up of 14 amino acids. CDR1 is MNHEY, CDR2 SVGEGT, per germline. DNA for the CDR3: TGTGCCAGCAACTCGGACAGGGGCCAAGAGACCCAGTACTTC. It encodes CASNSDRGQETQYF.

This clonotype was seen a handful of times. The rearrangement links TRBV7-9 to TRBJ1-1; TRBD1 matches at 7 bases. Germline V gene lookup returns CDR1 SEHNR and CDR2 FQNEAQ (reference sequence). The CDR3 covers 14 residues. With V trimmed by 2 bases and J by 3 bases, 3 bases remained unmatched. This chain's CDR3 is CASSLQGEDTEAFF. The DNA of the CDR3 is TGTGCCAGCAGCTTACAGGGGGAGGACACTGAAGCTTTCTTT. The variable domain in full, completed from reference TRBV7-9 and TRBJ1-1, reads DTGVSQNPRHKITKRGQNVTFRCDPISEHNRLYWYRQTLGQGPEFLTYFQNEAQLEKSRLLSDRFSAERPKGSFSTLEIQRTEQGDSAMYLCASSLQGEDTEAFFGQGTRLTVV.

This clonotype has just one count. The V and J genes are TRBV10-3 and TRBJ2-6; 9 positions agree with TRBD1. J lost 3 bases, V lost 6 bases, and 6 bases had no gene match. From germline, CDR1 is ENHRY and CDR2 SYGVKD. The CDR3 covers 16 residues. The CDR3 loop reads CAISGTGQGGANVLTF. DNA of the CDR3: TGTGCCATCAGCGGGACAGGGCAAGGTGGGGCCAACGTCCTGACTTTC.

This clonotype has ten or more counts. This chain links TRBV7-2 with TRBJ2-2, with 9 bases identical to TRBD2. V lost 5 bases and J lost 5; bases outside the gene matches: 6. This CDR3 region has 15 residues. From germline, CDR1 is SGHTA and CDR2 FQGNSA. In nucleotides, the CDR3 is TGTGCCAGCAGCCTTGGACTAGCGTTGACCGGGGAGCTGTTTTTT. The encoded protein is CASSLGLALTGELFF. Combining the CDR3 with reference TRBV7-2 and TRBJ2-2 gives the whole variable domain GAGVSQSPSNKVTEKGKDVELRCDPISGHTALYWYRQSLGQGLEFLIYFQGNSAPDKSGLPSDRFSAERTGGSVSTLTIQRTQQEDSAVYLCASSLGLALTGELFFGEGSRLTVL.

This clonotype was counted between two and nine times. The V and J genes are TRBV12-3 or TRBV12-4 and TRBJ1-2, with D hard to call. The CDR3 sequence is 12 residues long. The germline V and J ends were trimmed by 3 bases and 9 bases, with 11 bases remaining between them. CDR3 protein: CASSLLGSSYTF. The CDR3 nucleotides read TGTGCCAGCAGTTTGCTGGGGAGCAGCTACACCTTC.

This clonotype was counted a few times. The gene calls are TRBV20-1 and TRBJ2-1; D is uncertain. Germline V gene sequence: CDR1 DFQATT, CDR2 SNEGSKA (reference sequence). The CDR3 contains 11 residues. V was pared by 0 bases and J by 14 bases, with 11 bases between. The CDR3 loop is CSARDRHVEFF. CDR3 nucleotides: TGCAGTGCTAGAGACAGGCATGTAGAGTTCTTC.

This clonotype was observed a few times. The rearrangement links TRBV5-1 to TRBJ1-1, with TRBD1 matching 10 bases. V gave up 4 bases and J gave up 0 bases; unmatched junction bases: 3. Germline CDR1 is SGHRS and CDR2 is YFSETQ. The CDR3 spans 15 residues. The CDR3 DNA sequence: TGCGCCAGCAGCCGGACAGGGGGGCTGAACACTGAAGCTTTCTTT. It encodes CASSRTGGLNTEAFF. The whole variable domain, filled in from reference TRBV5-1 and TRBJ1-1, reads KAGVTQTPRYLIKTRGQQVTLSCSPISGHRSVSWYQQTPGQGLQFLFEYFSETQRNKGNFPGRFSGRQFSNSRSEMNVSTLELGDSALYLCASSRTGGLNTEAFFGQGTRLTVV.

For this clonotype: The junction departs from germline at one end; a sequencing error may be responsible. The V gene is TRBV5-1, the J gene TRBJ2-5; tentatively, D is TRBD2 (6 bases). Germline CDR1 is SGHRS and CDR2 is YFSETQ. The CDR3 has 14 residues. The CDR3 loop is CDSSSPGLGETQYF. The CDR3 DNA is TGCGACAGCAGCTCCCCGGGACTGGGGGAGACCCAGTACTTC.

CDR3 bases: TGTGCCAGCAGCTTAGGACAGGGAGATTCACCCCTCCACTTT. This gives the protein CASSLGQGDSPLHF. The J gene is TRBJ1-6, the V gene TRBV9; the match to TRBD1 covers 8 bases. CDR1 is SGDLS and CDR2 is YYNGEE in the germline V gene. CDR3 length: 14 residues. J was trimmed by 8 bases and V by 4 bases; bases with no gene match: 5.

The chain recombines TRBV7-9 with TRBJ2-7; possibly TRBD1 for D (6 bases). Trimming pared 2 bases from V and 7 bases from J, leaving 15 bases between. Per the germline V gene, CDR1 is SEHNR and CDR2 is FQNEAQ (reference sequence). This CDR3 region has 14 residues. This chain's CDR3 is CASSLLGGPEEQYF. The CDR3 DNA reads TGTGCCAGCAGCTTATTAGGGGGTCCTGAAGAGCAGTACTTC.

This clonotype has ten or more counts. This rearrangement joins TRBV20-1 to TRBJ2-3; D is possibly TRBD2 (5 bases). The V end was cut by 6 bases, the J end by 7 bases, with 11 bases between. Germline CDR1 DFQATT, CDR2 SNEGSKA (reference sequence). The length of the CDR3 is 11 residues. The CDR3 nucleotides read TGCAGTGCGGCGAGGGCATATACGCAGTATTTT. Its protein is CSAARAYTQYF.

This chain links TRBV6-6 with TRBJ1-6; no clear D gene. The V end lost 7 bases, the J end lost 15 bases, and 19 bases lay between the germline ends. The CDR3 extends over 13 amino acids. Germline loops: CDR1 MNHNY, CDR2 SVGAGI (reference sequence). CDR3 sequence reads: CASKETSSSSLHF. CDR3 sequence (DNA): TGTGCCAGCAAGGAGACAAGCTCGTCGAGCCTCCACTTT.

This clonotype was seen a few times. V gene TRBV7-9 combines with J gene TRBJ2-5, with D tentatively TRBD1 (6 bases). The V gene's germline CDR1 is SEHNR and CDR2 FQNEAQ (reference sequence). Trimming cost V 5 bases and J 0 bases, with 22 bases left between them. This CDR3 has 18 residues. The CDR3 protein is CASSPLTGDTWYQETQYF. CDR3 nucleotides: TGTGCCAGCAGCCCCTTGACAGGAGATACGTGGTACCAAGAGACCCAGTACTTC. Combining the CDR3 with reference TRBV7-9 and TRBJ2-5 gives the whole variable domain DTGVSQNPRHKITKRGQNVTFRCDPISEHNRLYWYRQTLGQGPEFLTYFQNEAQLEKSRLLSDRFSAERPKGSFSTLEIQRTEQGDSAMYLCASSPLTGDTWYQETQYFGPGTRLLVL.

The V gene is TRBV29-1, the J gene TRBJ2-3, with 7 bases that match TRBD1. In germline, CDR1 is SQVTM, CDR2 ANQGSEA. This CDR3 has 15 amino acids. After removal of 6 bases from V and 6 bases from J, the junction contained 15 bases not matched to a gene. CDR3 residues: CSVHPWQGVDDTQYF. DNA of the CDR3: TGCAGCGTCCACCCGTGGCAGGGGGTGGATGATACGCAGTATTTT.

The chain carries TRBV2 and TRBJ1-1; TRBD1 agrees at 9 bases. The CDR3 totals 14 residues. Unmatched junction bases numbered 7, after V lost 10 bases and J lost 1 base. The germline V gene encodes CDR1 SNHLY and CDR2 FYNNEI. The CDR3 here is CATRGTGSNTEAFF. The DNA for the CDR3 is TGTGCCACCCGGGGGACAGGGTCGAACACTGAAGCTTTCTTT. Complete variable domain (other parts from reference TRBV2 and TRBJ1-1): EPEVTQTPSHQVTQMGQEVILRCVPISNHLYFYWYRQILGQKVEFLVSFYNNEISEKSEIFDDQFSVERPDGSNFTLKIRSTKLEDSAMYFCATRGTGSNTEAFFGQGTRLTVV.

As concerns this clonotype: This may stem from a read error, because a much larger clone lies one nucleotide away. This chain uses TRBV11-2 with TRBJ2-5; D gene unclear. Germline-derived CDR1 and CDR2 are SGHAT and FQNNGV. Between the trimmed V and J ends, which lost 1 base and 0 bases, there was a span of 6 bases. This CDR3 has 14 residues. Written as DNA, the CDR3 is TGTGCCAGCAGCTTAGGCTGGAACCAAGAGACCCAGTACTTC. Residues: CASSLGWNQETQYF.

This clonotype was observed a few times. The genes are TRBV29-1 and TRBJ1-1; D ambiguous. The CDR3 is made up of 14 amino acids. The ends were cut back, 3 bases at V and 2 bases at J, with 13 bases in the middle. Looked up from germline, CDR1 is SQVTM and CDR2 is ANQGSEA. CDR3 region: CSVDYTEVNTEAFF. The CDR3 nucleotides read TGCAGCGTTGACTATACTGAGGTTAACACTGAAGCTTTCTTT.